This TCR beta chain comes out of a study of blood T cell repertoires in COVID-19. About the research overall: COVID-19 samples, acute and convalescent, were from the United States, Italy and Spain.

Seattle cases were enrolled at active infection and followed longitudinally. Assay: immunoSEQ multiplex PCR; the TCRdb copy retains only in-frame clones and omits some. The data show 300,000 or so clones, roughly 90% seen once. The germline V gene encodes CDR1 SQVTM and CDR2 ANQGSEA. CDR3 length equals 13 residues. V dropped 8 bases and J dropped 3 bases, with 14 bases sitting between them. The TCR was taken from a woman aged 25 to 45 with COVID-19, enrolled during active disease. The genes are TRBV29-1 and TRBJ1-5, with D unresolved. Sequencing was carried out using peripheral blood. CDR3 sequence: CSIASSPNQPQHF. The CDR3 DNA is TGCAGCATCGCGAGTAGTCCCAATCAGCCCCAGCATTTT.